This is a list of T cell receptor beta chains from one sample in a study of human thymus T cells. Clones were sequenced by immunoSEQ multiplex PCR, and TCRdb holds only the in-frame ones, with some missing. The sample shows 55,000 to 85,000 clones, over 85% of them seen only once. The sequenced sample consisted of thymus tissue. These receptors came from a girl under three years old with a congenital heart defect but otherwise immunologically healthy. The CDR3 runs from the conserved cysteine through the conserved F or W. The order of the fields is clone size, D gene, J gene, V gene, CDR3 protein, CDR3 DNA. A D gene is named only where the DNA matches it firmly. Part of the rows lack a size; the others show once, few, many or a class for expanded clones.

>NA|NA|TRBJ2-5|TRBV6-5
CASSHPGQNQETQYF
TGTGCCAGCAGCCACCCTGGACAGAACCAGGAGACCCAGTACTTC
>NA|NA|TRBJ2-6|TRBV10-3
CAIPDSSGANVLTF
TGTGCCATCCCGGACAGCTCTGGGGCCAACGTCCTGACTTTC
>NA|NA|TRBJ2-7|TRBV11-3
CASSLDRGQYF
TGTGCCAGCAGCTTAGACAGGGGGCAGTACTTC
>NA|TRBD1|TRBJ1-5|TRBV19
CASKGTAIRPQHF
TGTGCCAGTAAAGGGACAGCGATCCGTCCCCAGCATTTT
>NA|TRBD1|TRBJ1-2|TRBV30
CAWRIGQGEGYTF
TGTGCCTGGAGGATTGGACAGGGGGAGGGCTACACCTTC
>NA|TRBD2|TRBJ2-5|TRBV27
CASSSSRRTSDPVEGDGEETQYF
TGTGCCAGCAGTTCTTCCCGGCGGACTAGCGATCCAGTAGAGGGTGACGGGGAAGAGACCCAGTACTTC
>NA|NA|TRBJ1-1|TRBV5-6
CASSLNRVRERTEAFF
TGTGCCAGCAGCTTGAATAGAGTGCGGGAGAGGACTGAAGCTTTCTTT
>NA|NA|TRBJ2-2|TRBV7-9
CASSLPNRESALFF
TGTGCCAGCAGCCTACCCAACAGGGAATCTGCGCTGTTTTTT
>NA|NA|TRBJ2-5|TRBV14
CASSQEGGQGGRETQYF
TGTGCCAGCAGCCAAGAAGGCGGACAGGGAGGGAGGGAGACCCAGTACTTC
>NA|NA|TRBJ2-3|TRBV5-5
CASSLVGRTDDTQYF
TGTGCCAGCAGCTTGGTGGGACGCACAGACGATACGCAGTATTTT
>NA|TRBD1|TRBJ1-5|TRBV28
CASSMTGGYQPQHF
TGTGCCAGCAGTATGACAGGGGGCTATCAGCCCCAGCATTTT
>NA|NA|TRBJ1-5|TRBV19
CASSKGGLGQPQHF
TGTGCCAGTAGCAAAGGGGGGTTAGGGCAGCCCCAGCATTTT
>NA|TRBD2|TRBJ2-3|TRBV4-2
CASSRPSGSPDTQYF
TGTGCCAGCAGCCGTCCTAGCGGGAGCCCAGATACGCAGTATTTT
>NA|NA|TRBJ1-3|TRBV20-1
CRSGGDAVF
TGCAGGTCCGGTGGGGACGCAGTTTTT
>NA|NA|TRBJ2-5|TRBV27
CASRGQETQYF
TGTGCCAGCAGGGGGCAGGAGACCCAGTACTTC
>NA|NA|TRBJ1-4|TRBV28
CASRTFREKLFF
TGTGCCAGCAGGACGTTCCGGGAAAAACTGTTTTTT
>NA|TRBD2|TRBJ2-1|TRBV29-1
CSVEVRGLAGYNEQFF
TGCAGCGTTGAAGTTAGAGGTCTAGCGGGGTACAATGAGCAGTTCTTC
>NA|TRBD1|TRBJ2-5|TRBV5-1
CAGSPTGVTETQYF
TGCGCCGGGTCCCCGACAGGGGTCACGGAGACCCAGTACTTC
>once|TRBD2|TRBJ2-3|TRBV6-1
CASSEGSGTIGTDTQYF
TGTGCCAGCAGTGAAGGGTCCGGGACTATAGGCACAGATACGCAGTATTTT
>NA|NA|TRBJ2-2|TRBV5-1
CASSSANTGELFF
TGCGCCAGCAGCTCAGCGAACACCGGGGAGCTGTTTTTT
>NA|TRBD1|TRBJ2-3|TRBV7-9
CASSTPINGTGRTDTQYF
TGTGCCAGCAGTACTCCGATAAACGGGACAGGGAGGACAGATACGCAGTATTTT
>once|NA|TRBJ2-5|TRBV7-2
CASSPDGVGTQYF
TGTGCCAGCAGCCCGGACGGCGTAGGGACCCAGTACTTC
>NA|NA|TRBJ2-3|TRBV21-1
CASSRRLDTQYF
TGTGCCAGCAGCAGGAGGTTAGATACGCAGTATTTT
>NA|TRBD1|TRBJ1-5|TRBV2
CASSERGTGGEDQPQHF
TGTGCCAGCAGTGAAAGGGGGACAGGGGGTGAAGATCAGCCCCAGCATTTT
>NA|TRBD1|TRBJ2-7|TRBV14
CASSQAETGEDEQYF
TGTGCCAGCAGCCAAGCGGAGACAGGGGAGGACGAGCAGTACTTC
>NA|NA|TRBJ1-5|TRBV10-3
CAIRDSSNQPQHF
TGTGCCATCAGGGACAGCTCCAATCAGCCCCAGCATTTT
>NA|NA|TRBJ1-1|TRBV11-2
CASSFDGRDTEAFF
TGTGCCAGCAGCTTTGATGGAAGAGACACTGAAGCTTTCTTT
>once|NA|TRBJ2-7|TRBV14
CASSPRQRYTYEQYF
TGTGCCAGCAGCCCAAGACAGCGCTATACCTACGAGCAGTACTTC
>NA|NA|TRBJ2-7|TRBV30
CAWSAPYEQYF
TGTGCCTGGAGTGCCCCCTACGAGCAGTACTTC
>NA|NA|TRBJ2-7|TRBV4-1
CASSQDLGHPGVEQYF
TGCGCCAGCAGCCAAGATCTCGGTCACCCCGGGGTAGAGCAGTACTTC
>NA|NA|TRBJ2-3|TRBV7-9
CASSLRPTPDTQYF
TGTGCCAGCAGCTTACGTCCGACCCCAGATACGCAGTATTTT
>NA|TRBD1|TRBJ2-7|TRBV14
CASSPSVRGPGAYEQYF
TGTGCCAGCAGCCCCTCGGTGAGGGGGCCCGGGGCCTACGAGCAGTACTTC
>NA|TRBD1|TRBJ1-4|TRBV6-6
CASRQGAGEKLFF
TGTGCCAGCAGACAGGGGGCCGGTGAAAAACTGTTTTTT
>NA|TRBD2|TRBJ2-2|TRBV28
CASSLNASGSHIGELFF
TGTGCCAGCAGTCTTAACGCTAGCGGGAGTCACATCGGGGAGCTGTTTTTT
>NA|TRBD1|TRBJ1-5|TRBV4-3
CASSQDWDRTLYQPQHF
TGCGCCAGCAGCCAAGACTGGGACAGGACCTTATACCAGCCCCAGCATTTT
>NA|NA|TRBJ2-4|TRBV18
CASSPPARANIQYF
TGTGCCAGCTCACCACCGGCAAGGGCAAACATTCAGTACTTC
>NA|NA|TRBJ1-2|TRBV7-8
CASSLTGHNENYGYTF
TGTGCCAGCAGCTTGACAGGTCATAACGAGAACTATGGCTACACCTTC
>NA|TRBD1|TRBJ2-7|TRBV6-1
CASSEAGQGTEQYF
TGTGCCAGCAGTGAAGCGGGACAGGGGACCGAGCAGTACTTC
>NA|TRBD2|TRBJ2-1|TRBV19
CASRSGLAGGPSEQFF
TGTGCCAGTAGGTCGGGACTAGCGGGAGGGCCGAGTGAGCAGTTCTTC
>NA|NA|TRBJ1-1|TRBV7-3
CASSTQFNTEAFF
TGTGCCAGCAGCACGCAATTCAACACTGAAGCTTTCTTT
>NA|NA|TRBJ2-5|TRBV4-1
CASSRTDMGETQYF
TGCGCCAGCAGCCGGACCGACATGGGGGAGACCCAGTACTTC
>NA|NA|TRBJ1-1|TRBV29-1
CSVVRGNTEAFF
TGCAGCGTTGTCAGGGGGAACACTGAAGCTTTCTTT
>NA|TRBD2|TRBJ2-7|TRBV7-8
CASSSNAGDLPYEQYF
TGTGCCAGCAGTTCCAACGCGGGGGACCTACCTTACGAGCAGTACTTC
>NA|NA|TRBJ2-1|TRBV6-5
CASSSPSEGEQFF
TGTGCCAGCAGTTCCCCATCAGAGGGTGAGCAGTTCTTC
>NA|TRBD2|TRBJ2-7|TRBV28
CASSLISGRVGRNEQYF
TGTGCCAGCAGTCTCATTAGCGGGAGGGTTGGTAGGAACGAGCAGTACTTC
>NA|TRBD2|TRBJ2-3|TRBV11-2
CASSQGLAGVMDTQYF
TGTGCCAGCAGTCAGGGCCTAGCGGGAGTGATGGATACGCAGTATTTT
>NA|NA|TRBJ2-1|TRBV15
CATSRVVQNEQFF
TGTGCCACCAGCAGAGTAGTCCAGAATGAGCAGTTCTTC
>NA|NA|TRBJ2-3|TRBV28
CASSVSSGRADRPGRLNTDTQYF
TGTGCCAGCAGTGTCTCCAGTGGCAGGGCCGACCGGCCCGGACGCTTAAACACAGATACGCAGTATTTT
>NA|TRBD1|TRBJ1-2|TRBV14
CASSQKLSDRSNYGYTF
TGTGCCAGCAGCCAGAAGTTGTCGGACAGGTCGAACTATGGCTACACCTTC
>NA|NA|TRBJ2-7|TRBV27
CASSLLGQSSSYEQYF
TGTGCCAGCAGTCTACTCGGTCAATCGAGCTCCTACGAGCAGTACTTC
>NA|TRBD1|TRBJ1-1|TRBV5-1
CASSLAGTGAFF
TGCGCCAGCAGCTTGGCCGGGACAGGGGCTTTCTTT